These 26 T cell receptor beta chains were sequenced from one sample in a study of T cell responses to AZD1222 COVID-19 vaccine. Only in-frame clones appear in the TCRdb table, and some are missing; sequencing was by immunoSEQ multiplex PCR. The profile covers approximately 120,000 clones, with around 92% appearing a single time and around 0.96% taken by the ten largest. The input for sequencing was peripheral blood, taken on day 0 of AZD1222 vaccination. The source of these receptors is an adult in good health.

The V call is TRBV9, the J call TRBJ2-1; D is uncertain. Trimming pared 2 bases from V and 6 bases from J, leaving 15 bases between. There are 15 residues in the CDR3. Germline lookup yields CDR1 SGDLS and CDR2 YYNGEE. This chain's CDR3 is CASSVSSLIRNEQFF. For the CDR3, the DNA is TGTGCCAGCAGCGTCTCTAGTCTCATCCGCAATGAGCAGTTCTTC.

The count of this clone is one. The rearrangement links TRBV10-3 to TRBJ1-1, with D maybe TRBD1 (5 bases). Trimming took 0 bases from V and 4 from J, leaving 15 bases between them. Germline lookup yields CDR1 ENHRY and CDR2 SYGVKD. There are 16 residues in the CDR3. DNA for the CDR3: TGTGCCATCAGTGAGTCGTCAGTGGGCAGGGCCACTGAAGCTTTCTTT. Amino acid sequence: CAISESSVGRATEAFF.

The J gene is TRBJ1-1, the V gene TRBV6-5; 7 nucleotides line up with TRBD1. J was trimmed by 7 bases and V by 6 bases; bases with no gene match: 11. The CDR3 sequence is 14 residues long. Germline V lookup: CDR1 MNHEY, CDR2 SVGAGI. The CDR3 reads CASSHGTVRGEAFF. Written as DNA, the CDR3 is TGTGCCAGCAGCCATGGGACAGTCAGAGGTGAAGCTTTCTTT.

The gene calls are TRBV29-1 and TRBJ1-5; 7 nucleotides agree with TRBD1. From germline, CDR1 is SQVTM and CDR2 ANQGSEA. The CDR3 extends over 12 amino acids. Trimming removed 7 bases from V and 4 bases from J; junction bases left unmatched: 4. The CDR3 sequence is CSARTGNQPQHF. CDR3 coding DNA: TGCAGCGCCCGGACAGGAAATCAGCCCCAGCATTTT.

The chain has TRBV24-1 and TRBJ2-2; 8 bases line up with TRBD1. With V trimmed by 4 bases and J by 12 bases, 9 bases remained unmatched. This CDR3 region has 14 residues. CDR1 is KGHDR and CDR2 is SFDVKD in the germline V gene. DNA of the CDR3: TGTGCCACCAGTGACCCCCTAACAGGGGGGCAGCTGTTTTTT. Protein sequence: CATSDPLTGGQLFF.

The chain carries TRBV30 and TRBJ1-2; TRBD1 might be the D (5 bases). Trimming shortened V by 0 bases and J by 1 base, and 18 bases separated the two germline ends. Germline lookup yields CDR1 GTSNPN and CDR2 SVGIG (reference sequence). The CDR3 consists of 17 residues. DNA of the CDR3: TGTGCCTGGAGTGTTAGGGGCAGCGTGGATTTTAACTATGGCTACACCTTC. It is translated as CAWSVRGSVDFNYGYTF.

This clone was detected only a few times. The rearrangement uses TRBV2 and TRBJ2-3; TRBD1 is a possible D gene (6 bases). CDR3 size: 14 residues. Germline-derived CDR1 and CDR2 are SNHLY and FYNNEI. V lost 6 bases, J lost 0 bases, and 10 bases lay in between. In DNA form, the CDR3 reads TGTGCCAGCAGGAGACAGGCGAGCACAGATACGCAGTATTTT. As protein: CASRRQASTDTQYF.

This clone was counted only a few times. As DNA, the CDR3 is TGTGCCAGCAGTTTTTTGAACAGTTGGGGGTCCTATGGCTACACCTTC. It yields the protein CASSFLNSWGSYGYTF. This rearrangement joins TRBV27 to TRBJ1-2; D might be TRBD1 (5 bases). The V end lost 3 bases, the J end lost 4 bases, and 18 bases lay between the germline ends. The germline CDR1 and CDR2 sequences are MNHEY and SMNVEV (reference sequence). There are 16 residues in the CDR3.

On this clone: Other DNA sequences of this sample code for an identical CDR3. V is TRBV12-3 or TRBV12-4 and J is TRBJ1-1, with D unclear. The V gene lost 1 base and the J gene lost 1 base, with 4 bases spanning the gap. This CDR3 has 13 amino acids. In nucleotides, the CDR3 is TGTGCCAGCAGTTTAGGTCCGAACACTGAAGCTTTCTTT. Encoded protein: CASSLGPNTEAFF.

V is TRBV29-1 and J is TRBJ1-2; 7 bases are shared with TRBD1. J gave up 8 bases and V 0 bases, and 9 bases lay outside the gene matches. The CDR3 is 14 residues long. Germline CDR1 and CDR2: SQVTM and ANQGSEA. CDR3 sequence: CSVEDPQGREGYTF. The CDR3 nucleotides read TGCAGCGTTGAAGATCCACAGGGGAGAGAGGGCTACACCTTC.

J is TRBJ2-2 and V is TRBV4-1, with unresolved D. CDR1 and CDR2 from the germline V gene are MGHRA and YSYEKL. The CDR3 runs to 15 residues. Trimming pared 4 bases from V and 1 base from J, leaving 10 bases between. CDR3 sequence (DNA): TGCGCCAGCAGCCCAGACCGACAGAACACCGGGGAGCTGTTTTTT. The encoded protein is CASSPDRQNTGELFF.

V gene TRBV5-5 combines with J gene TRBJ1-2; D may be TRBD1 (5 bases). The CDR3 runs to 14 residues. V was cut by 3 bases and J by 4 bases, with 13 bases left in between. Germline V gene lookup returns CDR1 SGHKS and CDR2 YYEKEE (reference sequence). CDR3 region: CASSSGREGYGYTF. The CDR3 nucleotides read TGTGCCAGCAGCTCGGGCAGGGAAGGCTATGGCTACACCTTC.

V and J are TRBV7-5 and TRBJ1-1; TRBD1, the table's D call, lacks a check against the DNA. TRBV7-5 is labeled a pseudogene. The CDR3 contains 16 residues. CDR3 nucleotides: TGTGCCAGAAGCTTCTACAGGGTCCGAAGTCTAACTGAAGCTTTCTTT. Translating it yields CARSFYRVRSLTEAFF.

This clone has a handful of counts. As DNA, the CDR3 is TGTGCCAGCAGTTCGCAGACTAGCGGGAGGACCGAGCAGTACTTC. Translated: CASSSQTSGRTEQYF. The rearrangement uses TRBV6-5 and TRBJ2-7; 13 bases agree with TRBD2. CDR1 and CDR2 (germline): MNHEY, SVGAGI. The CDR3 spans 15 residues. Germline trimming cut 4 bases from V and 6 bases from J; bases unmatched to any gene: 6.

This rearrangement joins TRBV19 to TRBJ1-5; weak D call: TRBD1 (6 bases). V lost 7 bases and J lost 0, with 13 bases in between. Germline V lookup: CDR1 LNHDA, CDR2 SQIVND (reference sequence). The CDR3 totals 15 residues. As DNA, the CDR3 is TGTGCCAGTACAGACAGGACCCATAGCAATCAGCCCCAGCATTTT. Protein: CASTDRTHSNQPQHF. The full variable domain, completed using reference TRBV19 and TRBJ1-5, is DGGITQSPKYLFRKEGQNVTLSCEQNLNHDAMYWYRQDPGQGLRLIYYSQIVNDFQKGDIAEGYSVSREKKESFPLTVTSAQKNPTAFYLCASTDRTHSNQPQHFGDGTRLSIL.

The rearrangement links TRBV6-2 or TRBV6-3 to TRBJ2-3; 12 positions match TRBD1. There are 14 residues in the CDR3. Germline V CDR1 and CDR2: MNHEY, SVGEGT. V lost 6 bases and J lost 4; bases outside the gene matches: 2. The CDR3 coding sequence is TGTGCCAGCAGCCGGGACAGGGGGCCAGATACGCAGTATTTT. Amino acid sequence: CASSRDRGPDTQYF.

V is TRBV28 and J is TRBJ1-1; perhaps TRBD1 as D (6 bases). Trimming cost V 2 bases and J 4 bases, with 14 bases left between them. The CDR3 covers 15 residues. CDR1 and CDR2 (germline): MDHEN, SYDVKM. The CDR3 region is CASSLGGRVSTEAFF. The CDR3 DNA sequence: TGTGCCAGCAGTTTAGGGGGGCGGGTCAGCACTGAAGCTTTCTTT.

This clone was picked up one time. The V call is TRBV19, the J call TRBJ2-7; 13 bases agree with TRBD2. The length of the CDR3 is 16 residues. From germline, CDR1 is LNHDA and CDR2 SQIVND (reference sequence). Losses at the gene ends were 3 bases for V and 2 bases for J; bases not matched to a gene: 4. CDR3 sequence (DNA): TGTGCCAGTAGTATCGCCGGACTAGCGGGAGCCTACGAGCAGTACTTC. Translated, it gives CASSIAGLAGAYEQYF.

The chain carries TRBV5-1 and TRBJ1-2; the D gene is possibly TRBD1 (5 bases). The germline gives CDR1 SGHRS, CDR2 YFSETQ. V was cut by 4 bases and J by 6 bases, with 16 bases left in between. The CDR3 covers 14 residues. The CDR3, as DNA: TGCGCCAGCAGCCAGGGCTACCAGGCTGATGGCTACACCTTC. Its translation is CASSQGYQADGYTF.

As DNA, the CDR3 is TGTGCCAGCAGTGAGGTGGGGCAGTTTTTTGAGCAGTTCTTC. It translates to CASSEVGQFFEQFF. The J gene is TRBJ2-1, the V gene TRBV2, with a possible D match to TRBD1 (5 bases). Per germline, CDR1 SNHLY and CDR2 FYNNEI. The V gene lost 3 bases and the J gene lost 9 bases, with 15 bases spanning the gap. CDR3 length: 14 amino acids.

A remark on this clone: At the DNA level, this CDR3 is encoded by other sequences in the same sample as well. This chain uses TRBV6-5 with TRBJ2-6, with a tentative D call TRBD2 (6 bases). Germline values: CDR1 MNHEY, CDR2 SVGAGI. The CDR3 contains 15 residues. V was clipped by 6 bases and J by 0 bases, with 9 bases between them. This CDR3 is CASRGGISGANVLTF. The CDR3 bases are TGTGCCAGCAGGGGGGGAATCTCTGGGGCCAACGTCCTGACTTTC.

The gene calls are TRBV6-5 and TRBJ2-1; D remains ambiguous. The germline V gene has CDR1 MNHEY and CDR2 SVGAGI. V gave up 2 bases and J gave up 9 bases, with 14 bases separating them. This CDR3 has 14 residues. The CDR3: CASSYRQPLAEQFF. CDR3 bases: TGTGCCAGCAGTTACCGGCAGCCCCTCGCTGAGCAGTTCTTC.

The V call is TRBV7-9, the J call TRBJ1-1; D gene ambiguous. The CDR3 sequence is 13 residues long. Germline V gene sequence: CDR1 SEHNR, CDR2 FQNEAQ (reference sequence). V gave up 5 bases and J gave up 1 base, with 8 bases separating them. Written as DNA, the CDR3 is TGTGCCAGCAGCCCATACGGGAACACTGAAGCTTTCTTT. The encoded protein is CASSPYGNTEAFF.

The CDR3, as DNA: TGTGCCAGCAGCTTATGGGCGAACGGGGGCAATCAGCCCCAGCATTTT. This encodes CASSLWANGGNQPQHF. The chain is built from TRBV7-6 and TRBJ1-5; D is undetermined. The germline V gene encodes CDR1 SGHVS and CDR2 FNYEAQ. The CDR3 is 16 amino acids. Deletions cut 2 bases from V and 2 bases from J, with 13 bases between.

This sequence joins TRBV6-5 and TRBJ1-4, with 7 positions matching TRBD1. The CDR3 totals 16 residues. Germline CDR1 reads MNHEY; CDR2 reads SVGAGI. V was clipped by 3 bases and J by 2 bases; unmatched bases: 6. The CDR3 region has the DNA TGTGCCAGCAGTTATACAGGGGCCCGGACTAATGAAAAACTGTTTTTT. Its protein is CASSYTGARTNEKLFF.

The gene calls are TRBV2 and TRBJ2-3, with D perhaps TRBD2 (6 bases). The germline CDR1 and CDR2 sequences are SNHLY and FYNNEI. The V end was cut by 3 bases, the J end by 2 bases, with 15 bases between. This CDR3 comprises 16 residues. Here the CDR3 reads CASSDGVDYPTDTQYF. In DNA form, the CDR3 reads TGTGCCAGCAGTGATGGCGTGGACTACCCCACAGATACGCAGTATTTT.